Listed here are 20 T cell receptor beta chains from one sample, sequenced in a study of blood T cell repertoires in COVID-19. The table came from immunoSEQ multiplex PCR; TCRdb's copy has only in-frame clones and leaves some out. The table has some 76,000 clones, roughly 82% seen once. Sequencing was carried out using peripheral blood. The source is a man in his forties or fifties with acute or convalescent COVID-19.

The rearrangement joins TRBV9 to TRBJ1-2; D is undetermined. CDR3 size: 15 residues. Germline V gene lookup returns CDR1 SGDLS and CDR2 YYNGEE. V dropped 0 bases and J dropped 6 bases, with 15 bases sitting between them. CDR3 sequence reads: CASSVAGGEADGYTF. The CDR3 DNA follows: TGTGCCAGCAGCGTAGCGGGTGGCGAGGCGGATGGCTACACCTTC. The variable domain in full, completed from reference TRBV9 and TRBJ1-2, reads DSGVTQTPKHLITATGQRVTLRCSPRSGDLSVYWYQQSLDQGLQFLIQYYNGEERAKGNILERFSAQQFPDLHSELNLSSLELGDSALYFCASSVAGGEADGYTFGSGTRLTVV.

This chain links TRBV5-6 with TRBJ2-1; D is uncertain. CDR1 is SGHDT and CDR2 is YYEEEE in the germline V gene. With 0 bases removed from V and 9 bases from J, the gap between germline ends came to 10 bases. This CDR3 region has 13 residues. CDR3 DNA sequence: TGTGCCAGCAGCTTGGTTAGTGTTGCTGAGCAGTTCTTC. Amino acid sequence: CASSLVSVAEQFF.

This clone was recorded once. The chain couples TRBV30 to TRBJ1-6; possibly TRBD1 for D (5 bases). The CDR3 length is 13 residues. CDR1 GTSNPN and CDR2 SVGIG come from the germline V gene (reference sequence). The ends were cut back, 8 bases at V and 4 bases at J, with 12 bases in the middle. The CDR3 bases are TGTGCCGAATCTCCAGGGTATAATTCACCCCTCCACTTT. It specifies CAESPGYNSPLHF.

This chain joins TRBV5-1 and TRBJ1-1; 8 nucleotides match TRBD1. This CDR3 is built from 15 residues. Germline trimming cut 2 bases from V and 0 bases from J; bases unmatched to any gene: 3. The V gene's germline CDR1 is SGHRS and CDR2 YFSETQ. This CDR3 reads CASSFGQGMNTEAFF. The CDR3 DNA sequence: TGCGCCAGCAGCTTCGGACAGGGAATGAACACTGAAGCTTTCTTT.

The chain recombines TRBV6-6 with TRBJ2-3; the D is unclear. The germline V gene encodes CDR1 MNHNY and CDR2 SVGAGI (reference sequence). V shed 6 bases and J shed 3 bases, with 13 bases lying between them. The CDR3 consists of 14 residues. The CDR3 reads CASSPLIRTDTQYF. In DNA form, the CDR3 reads TGTGCCAGCAGCCCCCTCATCCGGACAGATACGCAGTATTTT.

CDR3: CASNTNRELFF. CDR3 nucleotide sequence: TGTGCCAGCAACACTAACAGGGAACTGTTTTTT. The chain recombines TRBV12-3 or TRBV12-4 with TRBJ1-4; tentatively, D is TRBD1 (6 bases). The CDR3 totals 11 residues. The V gene lost 7 bases and the J gene lost 12 bases, with 12 bases spanning the gap.

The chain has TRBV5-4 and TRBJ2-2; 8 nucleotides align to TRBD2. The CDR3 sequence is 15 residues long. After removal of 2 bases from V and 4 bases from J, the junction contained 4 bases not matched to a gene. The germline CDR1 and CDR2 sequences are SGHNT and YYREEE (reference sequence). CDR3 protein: CASSFGGGGTGELFF. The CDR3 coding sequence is TGTGCCAGCAGCTTCGGGGGGGGTGGCACCGGGGAGCTGTTTTTT. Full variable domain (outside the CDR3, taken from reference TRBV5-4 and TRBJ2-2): ETGVTQSPTHLIKTRGQQVTLRCSSQSGHNTVSWYQQALGQGPQFIFQYYREEENGRGNFPPRFSGLQFPNYSSELNVNALELDDSALYLCASSFGGGGTGELFFGEGSRLTVL.

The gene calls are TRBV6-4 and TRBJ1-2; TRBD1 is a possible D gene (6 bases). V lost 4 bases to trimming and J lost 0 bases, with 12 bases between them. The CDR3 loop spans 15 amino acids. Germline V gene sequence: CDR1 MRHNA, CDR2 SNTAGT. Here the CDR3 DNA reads TGTGCCAGCAGTGCCGACAGGTCTACTAACTATGGCTACACCTTC. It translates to CASSADRSTNYGYTF.

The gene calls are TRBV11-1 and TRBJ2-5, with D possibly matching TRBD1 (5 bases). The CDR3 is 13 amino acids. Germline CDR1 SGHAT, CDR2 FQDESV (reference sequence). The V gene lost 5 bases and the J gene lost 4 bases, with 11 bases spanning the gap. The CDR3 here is CASSPQGRETQYF. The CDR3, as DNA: TGTGCCAGCAGCCCTCAGGGCCGAGAGACCCAGTACTTC.

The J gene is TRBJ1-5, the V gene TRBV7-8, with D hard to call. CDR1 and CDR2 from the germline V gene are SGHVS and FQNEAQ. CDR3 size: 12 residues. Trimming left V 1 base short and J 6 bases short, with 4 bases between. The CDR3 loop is CASSLGGQPQHF. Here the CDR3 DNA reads TGTGCCAGCAGCTTAGGAGGTCAGCCCCAGCATTTT.

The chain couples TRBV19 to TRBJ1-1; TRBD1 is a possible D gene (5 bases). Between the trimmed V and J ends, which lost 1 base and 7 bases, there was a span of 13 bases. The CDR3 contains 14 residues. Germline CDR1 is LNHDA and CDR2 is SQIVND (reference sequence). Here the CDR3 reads CASSIGEGLSEAFF. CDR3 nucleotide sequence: TGTGCCAGTAGTATAGGGGAGGGGCTTAGTGAAGCTTTCTTT.

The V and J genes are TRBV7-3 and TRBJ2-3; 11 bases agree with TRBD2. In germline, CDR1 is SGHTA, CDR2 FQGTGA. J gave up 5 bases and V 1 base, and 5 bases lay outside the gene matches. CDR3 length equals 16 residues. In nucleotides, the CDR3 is TGTGCCAGCAGCTTAAAAACTAGCGGGGGTGTAGATACGCAGTATTTT. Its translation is CASSLKTSGGVDTQYF. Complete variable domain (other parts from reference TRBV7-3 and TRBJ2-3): GAGVSQTPSNKVTEKGKYVELRCDPISGHTALYWYRQSLGQGPEFLIYFQGTGAADDSGLPNDRFFAVRPEGSVSTLKIQRTERGDSAVYLCASSLKTSGGVDTQYFGPGTRLTVL.

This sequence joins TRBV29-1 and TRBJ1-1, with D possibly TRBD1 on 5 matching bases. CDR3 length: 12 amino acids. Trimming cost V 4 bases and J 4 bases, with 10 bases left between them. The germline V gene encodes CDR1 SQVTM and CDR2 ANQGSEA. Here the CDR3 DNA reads TGCAGCGTTGGTGGGGCGAGCACTGAAGCTTTCTTT. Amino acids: CSVGGASTEAFF.

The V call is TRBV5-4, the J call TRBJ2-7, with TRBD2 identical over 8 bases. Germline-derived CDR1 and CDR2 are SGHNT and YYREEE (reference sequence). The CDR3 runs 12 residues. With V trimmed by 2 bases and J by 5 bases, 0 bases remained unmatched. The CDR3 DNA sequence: TGTGCCAGCAGCTTCGGGGGGGACGAGCAGTACTTC. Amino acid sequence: CASSFGGDEQYF.

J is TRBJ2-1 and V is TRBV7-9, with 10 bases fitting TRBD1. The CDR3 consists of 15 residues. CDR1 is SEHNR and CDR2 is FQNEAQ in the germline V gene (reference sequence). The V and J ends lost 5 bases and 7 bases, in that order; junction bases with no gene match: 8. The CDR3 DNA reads TGTGCCAGCAGCCCGAGAGGGACAGGGGTGAATGAGCAGTTCTTC. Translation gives CASSPRGTGVNEQFF.

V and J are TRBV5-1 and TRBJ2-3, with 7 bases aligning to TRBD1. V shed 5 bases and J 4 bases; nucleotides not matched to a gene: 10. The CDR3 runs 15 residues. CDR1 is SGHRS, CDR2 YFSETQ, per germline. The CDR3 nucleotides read TGCGCCAGCAGTGGAACAGGGGAAGTGGCAGATACGCAGTATTTT. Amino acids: CASSGTGEVADTQYF.

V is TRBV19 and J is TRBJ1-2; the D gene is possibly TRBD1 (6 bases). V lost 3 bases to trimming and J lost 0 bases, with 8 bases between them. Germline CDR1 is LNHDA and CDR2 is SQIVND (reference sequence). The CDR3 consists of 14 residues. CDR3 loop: CASSMTGPNYGYTF. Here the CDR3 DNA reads TGTGCCAGTAGTATGACAGGCCCTAACTATGGCTACACCTTC.

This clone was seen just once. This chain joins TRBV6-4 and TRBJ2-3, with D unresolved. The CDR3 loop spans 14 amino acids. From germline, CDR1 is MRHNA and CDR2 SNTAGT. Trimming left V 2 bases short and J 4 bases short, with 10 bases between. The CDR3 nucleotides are TGTGCCAGCAGTGACCGACAAGAGTCAGATACGCAGTATTTT. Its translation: CASSDRQESDTQYF.

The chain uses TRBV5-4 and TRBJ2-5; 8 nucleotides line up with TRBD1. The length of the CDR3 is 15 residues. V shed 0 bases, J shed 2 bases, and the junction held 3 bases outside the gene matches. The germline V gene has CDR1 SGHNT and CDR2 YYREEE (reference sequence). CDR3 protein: CASSLGTGRQETQYF. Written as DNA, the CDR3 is TGTGCCAGCAGCTTGGGGACAGGGAGACAAGAGACCCAGTACTTC.

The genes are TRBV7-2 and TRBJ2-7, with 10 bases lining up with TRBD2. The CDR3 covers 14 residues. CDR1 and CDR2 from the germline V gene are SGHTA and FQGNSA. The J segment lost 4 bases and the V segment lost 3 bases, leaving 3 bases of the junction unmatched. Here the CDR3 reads CASSFGTSAYEQYF. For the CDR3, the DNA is TGTGCCAGCAGCTTCGGGACTAGCGCATACGAGCAGTACTTC.